Reported below is one T cell receptor beta chain. The protocol was immunoSEQ multiplex PCR, while the TCRdb copy is restricted to in-frame clones and leaves out a portion. The table lists 100,000 to 150,000 clones, approximately 84% of them singletons. This entry belongs to a study of blood T cell repertoires in COVID-19. Across the whole study: T cells, B-cell-depleted T cells, or PBMCs provided the cDNA or gDNA that served as material.

Unmatched junction bases numbered 0, after V lost 0 bases and J lost 0 bases. The CDR3 runs to 15 residues. CDR1 and CDR2 (germline): SGHRS, YFSETQ. V is TRBV5-1 and J is TRBJ1-3, with TRBD1 identical over 7 bases. The sequence came from an elderly woman with acute or convalescent COVID-19. Sequences were obtained from peripheral blood. The CDR3 bases are TGCGCCAGCAGCTTGGAGGGGGCCTCTGGAAACACCATATATTTT. Translated, it gives CASSLEGASGNTIYF.